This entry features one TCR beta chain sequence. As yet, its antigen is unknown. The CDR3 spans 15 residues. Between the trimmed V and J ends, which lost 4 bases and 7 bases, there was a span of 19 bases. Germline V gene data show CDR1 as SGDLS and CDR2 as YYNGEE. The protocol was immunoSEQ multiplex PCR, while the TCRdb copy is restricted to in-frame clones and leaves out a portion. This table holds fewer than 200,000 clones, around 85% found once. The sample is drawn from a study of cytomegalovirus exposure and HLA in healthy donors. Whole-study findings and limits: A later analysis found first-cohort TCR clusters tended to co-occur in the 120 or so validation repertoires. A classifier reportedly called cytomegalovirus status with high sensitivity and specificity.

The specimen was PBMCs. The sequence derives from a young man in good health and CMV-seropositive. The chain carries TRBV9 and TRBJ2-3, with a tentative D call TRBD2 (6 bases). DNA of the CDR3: TGTGCCAGCAGCCCACGACTAGGAGAGGTCAATACGCAGTATTTT. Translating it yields CASSPRLGEVNTQYF.